A selection of T cell receptor beta chains follows, all from one sample in a study of human T cells and chemical hapten exposure. TCRdb called the RACE reads again in MiXCR, with one record for every CDR3 protein. The data contain roughly 100,000 distinct CDR3 sequences, about 8.6% of them singletons. The sequencing sample was made of whole blood. The source is a female donor in good health. Some clones in this sample may be carry-over from other donors' samples. CDR3s include the opening cysteine and the closing phenylalanine or tryptophan. The D gene is left open where the match is weak. The size entry is marked missing in some rows and otherwise reads once, few, many or a size class.

TRBJ2-1 | . | 12 | many | TRBV29-1 | TGCAGCGTTCGGCCAGATCTGGATGAGCAGTTCTTC | CSVRPDLDEQFF
TRBJ1-2 | . | 15 | few | TRBV28 | TGTGCCAGCACCCTTTCGGACACCCTTAACTATGGCTACACCTTC | CASTLSDTLNYGYTF
TRBJ2-5 | TRBD1 | 16 | few | TRBV7-7 | TGTGCCAGCAGCTTTATCCCGACAGGGCCAATGGAGACCCAGTACTTC | CASSFIPTGPMETQYF
TRBJ2-7 | . | 14 | many | TRBV12-3/TRBV12-4 | TGTGCCAGCAGTTTAGCGGCGGGCACCTACGAGCAGTACTTC | CASSLAAGTYEQYF
TRBJ1-1 | . | 12 | few | TRBV29-1 | TGCAGCGCCACTGGGAGATACACTGAAGCTTTCTTT | CSATGRYTEAFF
TRBJ1-1 | TRBD1 | 14 | many | TRBV7-2 | TGTGCCAGCAGCTACGGGACAGGGTATACTGAAGCTTTCTTT | CASSYGTGYTEAFF
TRBJ2-2 | TRBD2 | 14 | many | TRBV5-1 | TGCGCCAGTAGGACTAGCGGAGACACCGGGGAGCTGTTTTTT | CASRTSGDTGELFF
TRBJ2-7 | TRBD1 | 13 | . | TRBV5-5 | TGTGCCAGCACCGGGACAGGAACCTACGAGCAGTACTTC | CASTGTGTYEQYF
TRBJ2-7 | . | 11 | many | TRBV28 | TGTGCCAGCAGTTCTAGATATGAGCAGTACTTC | CASSSRYEQYF
TRBJ1-2 | TRBD1 | 12 | . | TRBV30 | TGTGCCTGGAATTCAGGGGGCTCTTCCGCCACCTTC | CAWNSGGSSATF
TRBJ1-1 | . | 12 | few | TRBV6-1 | TGTGCCAGCGTGACTTCGAACACTGAAGCTTTCTTT | CASVTSNTEAFF
TRBJ1-1 | . | 14 | few | TRBV20-1 | TGCAGTGCTAGAGATGCCCAGGGGAACACTGAAGCTTTCTTT | CSARDAQGNTEAFF
TRBJ2-5 | TRBD1 | 16 | few | TRBV28 | TGTGCCAGCAGTTTTCTGGGACAGACCCAACAAGAGACCCAGTACTTC | CASSFLGQTQQETQYF
TRBJ2-7 | . | 15 | . | TRBV27 | TGTGCCAGCAGTTTAGCGGGGGACACGATATACGAGCAGTACTTC | CASSLAGDTIYEQYF
TRBJ1-2 | TRBD1 | 13 | few | TRBV12-3/TRBV12-4 | TGTGCCAGCAGTGGGACAGCTAACTATGGCTACACCTTC | CASSGTANYGYTF
TRBJ2-7 | TRBD1 | 14 | . | TRBV9 | TGTGCCAGCAGCTCTAGACAGGGTGGAAACGAGCAGTACTTC | CASSSRQGGNEQYF
TRBJ2-7 | . | 16 | few | TRBV6-1 | TGTGCCAGCAGTGAAGAGGCACAGGTACCTTCCTACGAGCAGTACTTC | CASSEEAQVPSYEQYF
TRBJ1-6 | . | 13 | many | TRBV2 | TGTGCCAGCAGTGTAGAGCCTAATTCACCCCTCCACTTT | CASSVEPNSPLHF
TRBJ2-3 | TRBD2 | 17 | many | TRBV7-2 | TGTGCCAGCAGCTCTAGCGGGAGCGAACCTAGCACAGATACGCAGTATTTT | CASSSSGSEPSTDTQYF
TRBJ2-2 | . | 17 | many | TRBV28 | TGTGCCAGCAGTTTACCCGGATCGGGACCTCGCTCCGGGGAGCTGTTTTTT | CASSLPGSGPRSGELFF
TRBJ2-7 | TRBD2 | 15 | few | TRBV6-5 | TGTGCCAGCAGCCCCTACTCGCGGGAGGCCTACGAGCAGTACTTC | CASSPYSREAYEQYF
TRBJ2-3 | . | 14 | few | TRBV5-1 | TGCGCCAGCTACCAGGAGGTACGCACAGATACGCAGTATTTT | CASYQEVRTDTQYF
TRBJ1-4 | . | 12 | few | TRBV19 | TGTGCCAGTAGTGACTCTAATGAAAAACTGTTTTTT | CASSDSNEKLFF
TRBJ2-7 | . | 13 | . | TRBV5-1 | TGCGCCAGCAGCTTGGTGACAGCCTACGAGCAGTACTTC | CASSLVTAYEQYF
TRBJ1-1 | . | 15 | . | TRBV5-1 | TGCGCCAGCAGCTTGGAAGACCCGGGTAACACTGAAGCTTTCTTT | CASSLEDPGNTEAFF
TRBJ1-2 | . | 12 | many | TRBV4-1 | TGCGCCAGCAGCCAGGGCGTCTATGGCTACACCTTC | CASSQGVYGYTF
TRBJ2-7 | . | 12 | . | TRBV12-3/TRBV12-4 | TGTGCCAGCAGTCAGACAGCATACGAGCAGTACTTC | CASSQTAYEQYF
TRBJ2-7 | . | 15 | many | TRBV5-1 | TGCGCCAGCAGCTTGGAGGGGGGGCGCCTTGACGAGCAGTACTTC | CASSLEGGRLDEQYF
TRBJ2-3 | . | 12 | few | TRBV11-2 | TGTGCCAGCAGCTTCGCCGCAGATACGCAGTATTTT | CASSFAADTQYF
TRBJ2-5 | . | 15 | few | TRBV12-3/TRBV12-4 | TGTGCCAGCAGTTTAGCGAACAAAAAACAAGAGACCCAGTACTTC | CASSLANKKQETQYF
TRBJ2-1 | TRBD2 | 17 | few | TRBV6-2/TRBV6-3 | TGTGCCAGCAGACGGGGACTAGCCGGATTTTCCAACAATGAGCAGTTCTTC | CASRRGLAGFSNNEQFF
TRBJ2-7 | . | 17 | few | TRBV6-5 | TGTGCCAGCAGTTACTCCGACCCCGGGGACTTCTCCTACGAGCAGTACTTC | CASSYSDPGDFSYEQYF
TRBJ2-1 | TRBD1 | 14 | few | TRBV27 | TGTGCCAGCAGTAAGGGGGCCAGCTGGAATGAGCAGTTCTTC | CASSKGASWNEQFF
TRBJ2-1 | . | 12 | . | TRBV12-3/TRBV12-4 | TGTGCCAGCAGTCCCTTACCCGATGAGCAGTTCTTC | CASSPLPDEQFF
TRBJ1-3 | . | 15 | many | TRBV29-1 | TGCAGCGTTGAAGATGATGCTGCCTCTGGAAACACCATATATTTT | CSVEDDAASGNTIYF
TRBJ1-2 | . | 14 | few | TRBV7-2 | TGTGCCAGCACCCTCCGGCAGGGTGGTAATGGCTACACCTTC | CASTLRQGGNGYTF
TRBJ1-5 | . | 12 | . | TRBV30 | TGTGCCTGGAGTGAGCCGGTAGGGCCCCAGCATTTT | CAWSEPVGPQHF
TRBJ2-7 | TRBD2 | 15 | many | TRBV20-1 | TGCAGTGCTAGCGCCGGGACTAGCGGACGATACGAGCAGTACTTC | CSASAGTSGRYEQYF
TRBJ2-7 | . | 12 | many | TRBV28 | TGTGCCAGTTATGGAGAGTCCTACGAGCAGTACTTC | CASYGESYEQYF
TRBJ2-7 | . | 12 | . | TRBV4-2 | TGTGCCAGCAGCCGGGCACGGGACGAGCAGTACTTC | CASSRARDEQYF
TRBJ2-7 | TRBD2 | 15 | many | TRBV20-1 | TGCAGTGCTAGGCCCCAGGGGACTAGCGCGTACGAGCAGTACTTC | CSARPQGTSAYEQYF
TRBJ2-1 | TRBD1 | 16 | . | TRBV20-1 | TGCAGTGCTAGTATAAGCGGGACAGGGGCTCAAGGGGGGCAGTTCTTC | CSASISGTGAQGGQFF
TRBJ2-7 | . | 13 | many | TRBV7-2 | TGTGCCAGCAGCTCGGACGGAGCCTACGAGCAGTACTTC | CASSSDGAYEQYF
TRBJ1-1 | . | 14 | few | TRBV7-2 | TGTGCCAGCAATAGTGGGGGTCAGAACACTGAAGCTTTCTTT | CASNSGGQNTEAFF
TRBJ1-2 | . | 13 | many | TRBV29-1 | TGCAGCGTTGAAGCAAGAGCTAACTATGGCTACACCTTC | CSVEARANYGYTF